This section outlines one TCR beta chain sequence together with its context. The germline gives CDR1 MNHEY, CDR2 SVGAGI. V shed 6 bases and J 6 bases; nucleotides not matched to a gene: 4. The CDR3 is made up of 15 amino acids. Here immunoSEQ multiplex PCR was the method, and the copy in TCRdb shows in-frame clones only, minus some. Found here are about 380,000 clones, 95% of them singletons; the top ten hold 0.015% to 0.025%. These data belong to a study of shared T cell receptors in the human thymus. This TCR derives from a human donor. V and J are TRBV6-5 and TRBJ2-1; 14 bases fit TRBD2. Sequencing used thymocytes. The CDR3 sequence: CASSEGLAGANEQFF. The DNA for the CDR3 is TGTGCCAGCAGCGAGGGACTAGCGGGAGCCAATGAGCAGTTCTTC.